This T cell receptor beta chain was recovered during a study of T-cell reconstitution after alpha-beta-depleted transplantation in children. Study-level findings and limits: From newly produced T cells came most of the T-cell counts and diversity one year after transplant.

Notes on this clonotype: Its antigen is not identified.

Molecular barcoding with unique molecular identifiers was used for the TCRbeta library. MiXCR, applied by TCRdb to the PCR reads, yields one record per CDR3 protein. The top ten hold under 35% of the sample, which has around 450,000 distinct CDR3 sequences, 43% seen once. The CDR3 covers 13 residues. V lost 6 bases to trimming and J lost 3 bases, with 15 bases between them. From germline, CDR1 is DFQATT and CDR2 SNEGSKA (reference sequence). The chain couples TRBV20-1 to TRBJ2-7; a possible D gene is TRBD2 (5 bases). The material was PBMCs, obtained before TCRalphabeta/CD19-depleted stem cell transplant. The TCR sequence derives from a girl aged 2-15 years with aplastic anemia, due to receive a stem cell transplant. The CDR3 DNA reads as TGCAGTGCACGACTAAAGTTGGACTACGAGCAGTACTTC. This codes for CSARLKLDYEQYF.